This T cell receptor beta chain comes out of a study of blood T cell repertoires in COVID-19 (dated by TCRdb to between 2020 and 2021). Background for the entire study: Collaborator samples came from the United States, Italy and Spain and covered acute and convalescent phases of COVID-19. Sample metadata almost always included a de-identified subject ID, COVID-19 status, age in years and sex. Deeply sampled blood TCRbeta repertoires from subjects exposed to, actively infected with, or recovered from COVID-19 were included in the dataset. The prospective study material was composed of cDNA or gDNA derived from T cells, B-cell-depleted T cells, or PBMCs. Where available, HLA class I and class II types were taken from metadata supplied by the sample provider and were not determined by assay-based typing. A freely available public database, intended as a resource for researchers studying the immune response to SARS-CoV-2, is where the repertoires were released. The samples were drawn from the first 160 participants of the ongoing ImmuneRACE study and from over a thousand subjects provided by 6 global collaborators.

As to this clone: Its target antigen remains unknown. Base-call qualities are not available, and no considerably larger clone is one nucleotide away.

In the prospective study, participants were roughly 18 to 100 years old, resided in 20 to 30 geographic areas of the United States, and were enrolled through a virtual design. In the prospective study, cohorts were assigned on the basis of participant-reported clinical history obtained from a screening survey and a study questionnaire. For ImmuneRACE Cohort 3, a participant was defined as recovered based on two consecutive negative NP/OP PCR tests, clearance by a healthcare professional, or resolution of symptoms. In the prospective study, whole blood, serum and a nasopharyngeal or oropharyngeal swab were collected from each participant by mobile phlebotomists. Participants in the prospective study had the option to provide additional blood draws and questionnaires over a roughly 2-month period. Blood samples from the prospective study were shipped frozen or at room temperature prior to DNA extraction.

Broader findings and caveats from the paper: The quantity of clinical and demographic metadata differed by source and by participant and was supplied without curation.

The CDR3 holds 14 amino acids from the cysteine to the phenylalanine. The kept DNA is CDR3 alone, 42 bases in frame from the first base. The germline V gene specifies SQVTM as CDR1 and ANQGSEA as CDR2. Compared with germline, V lacks 8 bases and J lacks 4 bases; bases without a gene match: 6. The immunoSEQ Assay, a bias-controlled multiplex PCR, was used to amplify TCRbeta CDR3 regions from genomic DNA. The source study handled its data this way. Within the assay, amplification of reference gene primers was used to estimate how many nucleated cells each sample contained. To quantify the absolute abundance of each unique TCRbeta CDR3 rearrangement, sequence reads were collapsed and filtered. For each sample, productive Simpson clonality was calculated by taking the square root of Simpson's diversity index across productive rearrangements. TCRdb holds this immuneACCESS table with in-frame rearrangements only. Some clones are missing; in checked studies, unresolved V genes explain under half, and the rest has no known cause. Clone size and V and J calls were adopted from that table, with D and trimming inferred from the DNA. The sample table holds 270,000 or so clones, of which around nine tenths were seen once. Jointly, the top ten make up approximately 2.5% of the sample.

Material for sequencing was PBMCs or T cells enriched from blood (not recorded which). The sequence derives from a woman between 18 and 30 years old who had recovered from COVID-19. Recombination connected TRBV29-1 to TRBJ2-2; TRBD2 lines up with 11 middle nucleotides. The sequence in DNA is TGCAGCTATTCCGGGACTAGCGGCACCGGGGAGCTGTTTTTT. This yields the protein CSYSGTSGTGELFF.